This paragraph reports one T cell receptor (beta chain). Its antigen is not known. This entry comes from a study of shared clonotypes between healthy human individuals. Findings and caveats of the study: Among donors, sharing of clonotypes was expected to be affected by sequencing depth. Memory subsets had estimated richness that was generally smaller than that of naive subsets.

This table comes from immunoSEQ multiplex PCR, and its TCRdb copy is limited to in-frame clones, with some not included. The sample includes some 2,400,000 clones, approximately 95% of them seen just once. This CDR3 has 15 residues. Losses at the gene ends were 2 bases for V and 4 bases for J; bases not matched to a gene: 4. Germline CDR1 and CDR2: GTSNPN and SVGIG (reference sequence). The sample taken for sequencing was naive CD4+ T cells sorted from blood. Subset denoted: CD45RA+ positively selected. This chain joins TRBV30 and TRBJ2-2, with 10 bases lining up with TRBD1. The receptor comes from a man aged 18-30 years in good health. The CDR3 reads CAWSPRTGGTGELFF. In DNA form, the CDR3 reads TGTGCCTGGAGTCCGAGGACAGGGGGCACCGGGGAGCTGTTTTTT.